The rows below give T cell receptor beta chains drawn from one sample of a study of identical twins' blood T cells. TCRdb used MiXCR to reprocess the 5' RACE reads, holding one entry per CDR3 protein. The sample shows 350,000 to 450,000 distinct CDR3 sequences, 28% of them seen only once. The sequenced material came from PBMCs. The origin of the receptors is a woman aged 18 to 49 in good health. CDR3s include the opening cysteine and the closing phenylalanine or tryptophan. Fields, in order: D gene, clone size, V gene, J gene, CDR3 protein, CDR3 DNA. A D gene is named only where the DNA matches it firmly. A clone size is listed for some rows: how often the clone was seen (once, few, many), or a class if it is expanded.

.	.	TRBV6-5	TRBJ1-1	CASSYSGRMTEAFF	TGTGCCAGCAGTTACTCTGGCAGAATGACTGAAGCTTTCTTT
.	.	TRBV19	TRBJ1-1	CASSLVLGNTEAFF	TGTGCCAGTAGTCTAGTCCTGGGGAACACTGAAGCTTTCTTT
.	few	TRBV11-3	TRBJ2-7	CASSLRARPAYEQYF	TGTGCCAGCAGCCTTAGGGCTCGCCCGGCCTACGAGCAGTACTTC
.	.	TRBV7-2	TRBJ2-3	CASSLEGLVLDTQYF	TGTGCCAGCAGCTTAGAGGGTCTTGTCTTAGATACGCAGTATTTT
TRBD2	few	TRBV11-2	TRBJ2-1	CASSLPWTSGRNEQFF	TGTGCCAGCAGCCTCCCCTGGACTAGCGGGAGAAATGAGCAGTTCTTC
TRBD1	few	TRBV5-1	TRBJ2-7	CASSFSRDRGYEQYF	TGCGCCAGCAGCTTCTCAAGGGACAGGGGCTACGAGCAGTACTTC
TRBD1	many	TRBV10-3	TRBJ2-7	CAISGGPYEQYF	TGTGCCATCTCAGGGGGTCCCTACGAGCAGTACTTC
.	.	TRBV7-2	TRBJ2-3	CASSTFNTDTQYF	TGTGCCAGCAGCACCTTCAACACAGATACGCAGTATTTT
TRBD1	.	TRBV20-1	TRBJ2-3	CSPGRQGGGNTQYF	TGCAGTCCAGGCCGACAGGGTGGGGGAAATACGCAGTATTTT
.	.	TRBV29-1	TRBJ1-1	CSVDSWRSGGTEAFF	TGCAGCGTTGACTCATGGAGGTCTGGAGGGACTGAAGCTTTCTTT
.	.	TRBV4-3	TRBJ1-5	CASSRERTSNQPQHF	TGCGCCAGCAGTCGAGAACGTACGAGCAATCAGCCCCAGCATTTT
.	few	TRBV20-1	TRBJ2-7	CSANRDHSYEQYF	TGCAGTGCTAACCGGGACCACTCCTACGAGCAGTACTTC
.	.	TRBV7-9	TRBJ2-7	CASSQTSHEQYF	TGTGCCAGCAGCCAGACCTCCCACGAGCAGTACTTC
.	.	TRBV5-1	TRBJ1-1	CASSLLEAGASGAFF	TGCGCCAGCAGCTTGCTGGAGGCTGGGGCAAGCGGAGCTTTCTTT
.	.	TRBV20-1	TRBJ2-2	CSARDYLTGELFF	TGCAGTGCTAGAGATTACCTCACCGGGGAGCTGTTTTTT
.	.	TRBV20-1	TRBJ1-5	CSATATVLQPQHF	TGCAGTGCAACCGCTACCGTATTACAGCCCCAGCATTTT
TRBD2	few	TRBV7-8	TRBJ2-1	CASSLGGLADYNEQFF	TGTGCCAGCAGCTTAGGGGGACTAGCGGATTACAATGAGCAGTTCTTC
.	.	TRBV20-1	TRBJ1-5	CSARGLGDQPQHF	TGCAGTGCTAGGGGACTCGGGGATCAGCCCCAGCATTTT
.	many	TRBV29-1	TRBJ1-2	CSVEDGQPGSYGYTF	TGCAGCGTTGAAGACGGACAGCCCGGCAGCTATGGCTACACCTTC
.	few	TRBV12-3/TRBV12-4	TRBJ2-2	CASSSGVGTGELFF	TGTGCCAGCAGTTCGGGGGTCGGCACCGGGGAGCTGTTTTTT
.	.	TRBV7-3	TRBJ2-3	CASSPLGGGPADTQYF	TGTGCCAGCAGCCCCCTTGGCGGGGGCCCTGCAGATACGCAGTATTTT
.	.	TRBV5-1	TRBJ1-4	CASSLAGGINEKLFF	TGCGCCAGCAGCTTGGCCGGAGGGATTAATGAAAAACTGTTTTTT
.	few	TRBV7-6	TRBJ2-7	CASSLKGYEQYF	TGTGCCAGCAGCTTAAAAGGGTACGAGCAGTACTTC
.	.	TRBV20-1	TRBJ1-1	CSVRGWGNMNTEAFF	TGCAGTGTTAGAGGATGGGGGAACATGAACACTGAAGCTTTCTTT
.	few	TRBV7-2	TRBJ1-3	CASSFRTVGFSGNTIYF	TGTGCCAGCAGCTTCCGGACAGTCGGCTTCTCTGGAAACACCATATATTTT
.	.	TRBV20-1	TRBJ2-7	CSADVRESSYEQYF	TGCAGTGCTGACGTGAGGGAGAGCTCCTACGAGCAGTACTTC
TRBD1	.	TRBV12-3/TRBV12-4	TRBJ2-2	CASSRQGKTGELFF	TGTGCCAGCAGTCGACAGGGGAAGACCGGGGAGCTGTTTTTT
.	.	TRBV9	TRBJ1-1	CDSKRVGNTEAFF	TGTGACAGCAAGAGGGTAGGGAACACTGAAGCTTTCTTT
.	.	TRBV21-1	TRBJ1-5	CASSKPFRDRPALYSNQPQHF	TGTGCCAGCAGCAAACCCTTCAGGGACAGACCCGCCCTATATAGCAATCAGCCCCAGCATTTT
TRBD1	few	TRBV11-2	TRBJ2-2	CASSSERQGETGELFF	TGTGCCAGCAGCTCCGAAAGACAGGGGGAAACCGGGGAGCTGTTTTTT
TRBD1	.	TRBV25-1	TRBJ1-5	CASSEWDREGNQPQHF	TGTGCCAGCAGTGAATGGGACAGGGAGGGCAATCAGCCCCAGCATTTT
.	few	TRBV7-9	TRBJ1-6	CASSLEGPNSPLHF	TGTGCCAGCAGCTTAGAGGGACCTAATTCACCCCTCCACTTT
.	.	TRBV5-6	TRBJ1-1	CASSLQSSTEAFF	TGTGCCAGCAGCCTGCAGTCTAGCACTGAAGCTTTCTTT